The entry that follows covers one T cell receptor (beta chain) sequence. The target of this receptor is not known. No much larger clonotype is one base removed from it; base qualities were not supplied. TCR CDR3 regions were amplified from genomic DNA by multiplex PCR using the deep immunoSEQ assay. Extracted genomic DNA from each cell subset was distributed evenly across all wells of several immunoSEQ 96-well plates, and each plate was treated as a replicate. Each replicate PCR for sorted subsets received roughly 0.2 ug genomic DNA, equal to about 29,000 T cell genomes. Purified libraries were measured with a Qubit 3.0 fluorometer, size-checked on a Bioanalyzer 2100, and measured again with the KAPA Library Quantification kit. Every immunoSEQ 96-well plate was sequenced on a separate single-read 150-cycle Illumina NextSeq 550 flow cell. The paper's data handling went like this. Because only junctional sequences without quality scores were contained in the immunoSEQ output, filtering matching that applied to full-length reads could not be performed. Sequences were annotated with PyIR, a Python wrapper for IgBLAST v1.9, using IMGT germline references to assign V/J genes and CDR3. Reads were filtered out if the reads had weak V/J assignments (E-value above 1e-6), no CDR3, stop codons, out-of-frame junctions, or ambiguous translated residues. V3J clonotypes were defined by identical inferred V gene, J gene, and CDR3 amino acid sequence. To compute the percentage overlap between repertoires, the number of shared unique clonotypes was divided by the size of the smaller repertoire. Richness of each repertoire was evaluated using RTK rarefaction, the Chao1 estimator, and Recon v2.1 estimates of unobserved clonotypes. OLGA was used to compute generation probabilities for all TCRbeta clonotypes that the gDNA method yielded from a few donors. What TCRdb holds here is the immuneACCESS table cut down to in-frame rearrangements. Part of the clones is not present; checked against another copy, under half of the missing clones reflect an unresolved V gene, and the others are unexplained. V and J calls plus clone size are reproduced from that table; the DNA served to infer D and trimming. This sample has some 800,000 clones in its table, and around 93% of those were observed once. The ten largest clonotypes hold about 24% of the sample.

At the junction V is shortened by 4 bases and J by 3 bases, with 21 bases in between. According to the germline V gene, CDR1 reads ENHRY and CDR2 reads SYGVKD. The CDR3 runs 17 residues from the cysteine to the phenylalanine. Kept here is only the CDR3 DNA, which spans 51 bases and is read in frame from base 1. This entry belongs to a study of shared clonotypes between healthy human individuals (dated by TCRdb to between 2020 and 2021). Concerning the study at large: The cohort included a few men and a couple of women between 18 and 49 years of age. Leukapheresis yielded between about 0.9 and 9.5 billion PBMCs per donor. Blood TCR repertoires of five healthy adults were deeply sequenced to estimate repertoire size and the extent of clonotype sharing between individuals. Libraries were prepared and TCR repertoires were sequenced by different laboratories using diverse techniques, in order to increase sequencing depth and limit assay-specific biases. For each donor, CD4 naive and CD4 memory were each given three plates, CD8 naive was given two plates, and CD8 memory was given one plate. Broader findings and caveats from the paper: Pairwise subsampling indicated that sequencing depth was expected to affect the degree of clonotype sharing among donors. Because the study included a small number of donors, the genetic and exposure-history diversity represented was limited. Sharing across several donors was observed for around 4.8% of naive CD4, over 3% of naive CD8, 2% to 2.5% of memory CD4, and less than 0.45% of memory CD8 clonotypes. Sampling was restricted to blood, and TCR repertoires in tissues likely differ from the TCR repertoires found in blood. Estimated clonotype richness was generally larger for naive than for memory subsets. Incomplete sequencing was indicated by rarefaction of sorted-subset datasets, despite the large sequencing depth. Compared with non-shared clonotypes, clonotypes shared by all four sorted-subset donors had higher generation probabilities.

CD8 naive samples were obtained by positive selection for CCR7 among CD45RO-negative cells, yielding a CD45RA+CCR7+ population from which TemRA cells were excluded. The donors were healthy, HIV-negative adults who had no recently reported acute infections or vaccinations. Every donor was a Caucasian adult residing in Nashville, Tennessee, USA. After blood collection by leukapheresis, PBMCs were isolated using Ficoll-Histopaque density gradient centrifugation and then cryopreserved in the vapor phase of liquid nitrogen. Analytical flow cytometry was used to check the purity and quantity of every magnetically sorted T cell population. From each sorted fraction, genomic DNA was isolated and quantified by UV absorbance on a Nanodrop 2000c.

Recombination linked TRBV10-3 to TRBJ2-5, and TRBD2 may be the D gene, going by 6 matching bases. The clonotype originates from a young man in good health. The sequenced sample was naive CD8+ T cells sorted from blood. According to the study, the label for this sample's cell subset or site signals: CD45RA+CCR7+. CDR3 reads: CAISGRGGEVFEETQYF. The nucleotide sequence reads as follows: TGTGCCATCAGTGGTCGAGGCGGGGAGGTCTTCGAAGAGACCCAGTACTTC.